The clone carrying this T cell receptor beta chain was counted a few times. Mouse gene names apply. Read sequence stops 1 residue before the CDR3 end, and the germline J gene provides the missing end. The data are from a study of tissue T cells after allogeneic stem cell transplantation. V lost 3 bases to trimming and J lost 0 bases, with 6 bases between them. The CDR3 covers 14 residues. Germline values: CDR1 NSQYPW, CDR2 LRSPGD (reference sequence). Survey-depth TCRbeta CDR3 sequencing reported V/J genes and productive frequencies. TCRdb keeps only in-frame clones here, not all; method: immunoSEQ multiplex PCR. The sample lists approximately 20,000 clones, about 70% occurring once.

This receptor was taken from a female BALB/c mouse in good health. The strain's MHC: H2-d. Source material: blood. The chain uses TRBV1 and TRBJ1-3; D is ambiguous. The CDR3 reads CTCSAGFSGNTLYF. The sequenced CDR3 bases are TGCACCTGCAGTGCGGGATTTTCTGGAAATACGCTCTAT.